This TCR beta chain was observed in a study of blood T cell repertoires in COVID-19. Measured with immunoSEQ multiplex PCR; TCRdb has only the in-frame clones, and not every one. The data hold some 300,000 clones, with 75% to 90% observed a single time. Sequenced: peripheral blood. This clonotype originated in a woman between 50 and 59 years old with COVID-19, enrolled during active disease.

CDR3 amino acids: CASSLASGDYEQYF. CDR3 bases: TGTGCCAGCAGCTTGGCTAGCGGGGACTACGAGCAGTACTTC. The rearrangement links TRBV11-2 to TRBJ2-7; 9 bases match TRBD2. The junction had 3 bases not matched to a gene; V was cut back by 3 bases and J by 3 bases. The CDR3 covers 14 residues. Looked up from germline, CDR1 is SGHAT and CDR2 is FQNNGV.